This TCR beta chain was sequenced for a study of siplizumab effects on memory and regulatory T cells. Findings of the study overall: Proliferating siplizumab-culture Treg suppressive function went unconfirmed. Among mappable alloreactive CD4+ clones, the Treg-derived fraction averaged around 66% with siplizumab versus roughly 27% in controls. There were only a minor fraction of alloreactive clones that mapped to unstimulated subsets.

Some clones are missing from TCRdb's copy, which holds only in-frame ones; the method was immunoSEQ multiplex PCR. The table has over 100,000 clones, roughly 92% seen once. Trimming took 5 bases from V and 3 from J, leaving 10 bases between them. This CDR3 contains 13 residues. Germline V gives CDR1 SEHNR, CDR2 FQNEAQ (reference sequence). Remarks on this clone: Its antigen is currently unknown.

This TCR was recovered from a human donor in good health. The sequenced material came from CD4+ T cells sorted from blood. V usage is TRBV7-9 and J usage is TRBJ1-2; no firm D call. The CDR3 nucleotides are TGTGCCAGCAGCACCGGGCTATACTATGGCTACACCTTC. It translates to CASSTGLYYGYTF.